This T cell receptor beta chain was identified during a study of T cell responses to AZD1222 COVID-19 vaccine. The CDR3 has 14 residues. Germline-derived CDR1 and CDR2 are MGHRA and YSYEKL. V was shortened by 4 bases and J by 7 bases, with 14 bases between the two germline ends. Profiling relied on immunoSEQ multiplex PCR, and the TCRdb table lists in-frame clones only, not all of them. Of tens of thousands of clones listed, 80% are singletons. This clone was counted once. Source: peripheral blood, taken on day 0 of AZD1222 vaccination. This receptor was taken from an adult in good health. The genes are TRBV4-1 and TRBJ2-1; the D gene is possibly TRBD1 (6 bases). In DNA, the CDR3 is TGCGCCAGCAGCCCCCTTACACAGGGTAATGAGCAGTTCTTC. Its translation: CASSPLTQGNEQFF.